A selection of T cell receptor beta chains follows, all from one sample in a study of cytomegalovirus exposure and HLA in healthy donors. Only in-frame clones appear in the TCRdb table, and some are missing; sequencing was by immunoSEQ multiplex PCR. In the table there are 200,000 or so clones, 88% of which are singletons. Sequences were obtained from PBMCs. These receptors were collected from a young woman in good health and CMV-seronegative. CDR3s leave out the opening cysteine and the closing phenylalanine or tryptophan. The D gene is left open where the match is weak.

D gene	V gene	J gene	CDR3 protein
-	TRBV27	TRBJ1-4	ASSPSEGLQKLF
-	TRBV2	TRBJ2-7	ASSEAGKGDSYEQY
-	TRBV28	TRBJ1-5	AISPQGQGYSNQPQH
-	TRBV28	TRBJ2-6	ASSRSNSGANVLT
TRBD1	TRBV5-6	TRBJ1-1	ASSLVDQGASAF
-	TRBV29-1	TRBJ1-4	SVEGPGTGDATNEKLF
-	TRBV5-1	TRBJ2-7	ASGGRDSGYEQY
-	TRBV13	TRBJ2-1	ASSLGLESVEQF
-	TRBV27	TRBJ1-1	ASSLSLDSPEAF
-	TRBV7-2	TRBJ2-7	ASSKRGTPLYEQY
-	TRBV2	TRBJ1-2	ASTPRSYGYT
-	TRBV5-1	TRBJ1-2	ASSLEDSVYGYT
TRBD2	TRBV10-2	TRBJ2-7	ASNEVAGGGHEQY
-	TRBV13	TRBJ2-1	ASSYDSNYNEQF
TRBD1	TRBV6-1	TRBJ1-3	ASSGPGTGTSGNTIY
TRBD2	TRBV7-9	TRBJ2-5	ASSFLAGGGETQY
-	TRBV6-5	TRBJ2-7	ASSGTKGYEQY
-	TRBV5-6	TRBJ2-5	ASSLANRETQY
TRBD2	TRBV7-9	TRBJ2-5	ASSSLAGEETQY
-	TRBV28	TRBJ1-2	ASSERTPYIRDYGYT
-	TRBV4-2	TRBJ2-2	ASSQDGPLSGTGELF
TRBD2	TRBV6-6	TRBJ2-7	ASSHKREGRQY
-	TRBV30	TRBJ2-1	AWERGRGQF
-	TRBV7-9	TRBJ2-5	ASSLTEHGGGTQY
TRBD2	TRBV28	TRBJ2-7	ASSLSAGVYEQY
TRBD2	TRBV18	TRBJ2-1	ASSPTGTSGKDEQF
TRBD1	TRBV29-1	TRBJ2-1	SIAQGTGLMEQF
-	TRBV15	TRBJ2-7	ATSTGYSSYEQY
-	TRBV5-1	TRBJ2-3	ASSIRQIRSTDTQY
-	TRBV5-6	TRBJ2-5	ASSFWSQETQY